Detailed here is one T cell receptor (beta chain). Its target is not known. This sample is part of a study of shared clonotypes between healthy human individuals. Study as a whole: Ranging from 18 to 49 in age, donors were a couple of women and a few men.

Method: immunoSEQ multiplex PCR; TCRdb's copy keeps in-frame clones and lacks some. In the table there are roughly 2 million clones, roughly 94% of which are singletons. Cells designated naive CD8 were CD45RO-negative and were positively selected for CCR7, with terminally differentiated effector memory CD45RA+ cells excluded. General observations from the study: Several donors held around 5% of naive CD4 clonotypes in common. Compared with memory subsets, naive subsets generally had larger estimated richness.

Trimming cost V 2 bases and J 1 base, with 8 bases left between them. The CDR3 spans 14 residues. Per the germline V gene, CDR1 is MNHEY and CDR2 is SMNVEV (reference sequence). The sample comprised naive CD8+ T cells sorted from blood. V usage is TRBV27 and J usage is TRBJ1-1, with TRBD1 as a possible D gene (5 bases). The receptor comes from a man aged 18 to 29 in good health. The CDR3, as DNA: TGTGCCAGCAGTTTAGGGGCAACGAACACTGAAGCTTTCTTT. Protein product: CASSLGATNTEAFF.